This T cell receptor (beta chain) was sequenced during a study of blood T cell repertoires in COVID-19 (TCRdb year 2020). With regard to the full study: Samples from collaborators originated in the United States, Italy and Spain and spanned both the acute and convalescent phases of COVID-19. Where available, HLA class I and class II types were taken from metadata supplied by the sample provider and were not determined by assay-based typing. The repertoires were made available in a free public database intended to serve as a resource for research on the immune response to SARS-CoV-2. The prospective study material was composed of cDNA or gDNA derived from T cells, B-cell-depleted T cells, or PBMCs. Subjects who had been exposed to COVID-19, were actively infected with it, or had recovered from it provided the deeply sampled blood TCRbeta repertoires that made up the dataset. Nearly every sample came with metadata listing a de-identified subject ID, COVID-19 status, age in years and sex. Samples were obtained from the ongoing ImmuneRACE study (first 160 participants) and from over 1,000 subjects provided by 6 global collaborators.

One collaborating source in Seattle enrolled patients while the patients were actively infected and followed the patients over time throughout the course of disease. Collaborating institutions collected whole blood in K2EDTA tubes following their own protocols. For TCRbeta analysis, collaborators shipped samples in one of three forms: frozen whole blood, isolated PBMCs, or DNA extracted from either of those sample types. The paper as a whole reports these results and caveats: Clinical and demographic metadata were provided uncurated, with the amount varying by source and participant.

The immunoSEQ Assay, a bias-controlled multiplex PCR, was used to amplify TCRbeta CDR3 regions from genomic DNA. The original methods were these. Within the assay, amplification of reference gene primers was used to estimate how many nucleated cells each sample contained. To quantify the absolute abundance of each unique TCRbeta CDR3 rearrangement, sequence reads were collapsed and filtered. For each sample, productive Simpson clonality was calculated as the square root of Simpson's diversity index over productive rearrangements. TCRdb mirrors the immuneACCESS table, restricted to in-frame sequences. Some clones are absent from its copies; in checked studies, under half trace to an unresolved V gene, and the reason for the others is unknown. That table furnishes V, J and clone size, whereas the DNA furnished D and trimming. The sample table shows around 150,000 clones, and more than 85% are seen once. Roughly 1.9% of the sample is held by the ten biggest clonotypes.

To note about this clone: Its antigen specificity is not known. Per-nucleotide qualities are absent, and no much larger clonotype sits a single base away.

The CDR3 covers 12 residues, taking in both the cysteine and the phenylalanine. Only the CDR3 portion is preserved as DNA: 36 bases, with reading frame beginning at the first base. V is clipped by 4 bases and J by 8 bases, and the sequence between their germline boundaries is 11 bases long. The germline V gene gives CDR1 as MNHEY and CDR2 as SVGEGT. The chain is assembled from TRBV6-2 or TRBV6-3 and TRBJ1-2, and perhaps TRBD1 as D gene, on 5 matching bases. Material: peripheral blood. The source of this sequence is a woman in her fifties or sixties with COVID-19, enrolled during active disease. The DNA sequence is given as TGTGCCAGCAGTTTTGACAGTCGCGGCTACACCTTC. This gives the protein CASSFDSRGYTF.